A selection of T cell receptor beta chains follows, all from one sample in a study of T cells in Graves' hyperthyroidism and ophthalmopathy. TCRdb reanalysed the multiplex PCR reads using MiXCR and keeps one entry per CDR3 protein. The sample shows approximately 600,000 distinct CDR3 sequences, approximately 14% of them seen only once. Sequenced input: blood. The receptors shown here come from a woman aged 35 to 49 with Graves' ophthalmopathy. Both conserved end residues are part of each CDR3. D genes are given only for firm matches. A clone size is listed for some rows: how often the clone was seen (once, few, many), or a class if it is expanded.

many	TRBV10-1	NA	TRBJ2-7	CASSESSSARSFYEQYF	TGCGCCAGCAGTGAGTCTTCTAGCGCCCGTTCCTTCTACGAGCAGTACTTC
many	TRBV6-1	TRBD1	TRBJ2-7	CASSPRTGLAYEQYF	TGTGCCAGCAGTCCCCGGACAGGGCTGGCCTACGAGCAGTACTTC
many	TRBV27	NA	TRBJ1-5	CASRPLRRIGNQPQHF	TGTGCCAGCAGACCACTCAGACGCATTGGGAATCAGCCCCAGCATTTT
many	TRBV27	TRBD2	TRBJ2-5	CASSLSMRTSEETQYF	TGTGCCAGCAGTTTATCGATGCGGACTAGCGAGGAGACCCAGTACTTC
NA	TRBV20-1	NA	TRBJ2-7	CSASNRVSGYEQYF	TGCAGTGCTAGCAACAGGGTCTCGGGCTACGAGCAGTACTTC
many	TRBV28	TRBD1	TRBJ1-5	CASRGRQGRQPQHF	TGTGCCAGCAGGGGCCGACAGGGACGACAGCCCCAGCATTTT
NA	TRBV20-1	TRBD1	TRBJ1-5	CSATTGMEPQHF	TGCAGTGCTACGACAGGGATGGAGCCCCAGCATTTT
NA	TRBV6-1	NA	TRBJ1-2	CASTEPRPNYGYTF	TGTGCCAGCACTGAGCCGAGGCCTAACTATGGCTACACCTTC
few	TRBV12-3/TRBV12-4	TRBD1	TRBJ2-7	CASSLGLGTGAYEQYF	TGTGCCAGCAGTTTGGGCCTCGGGACAGGGGCCTACGAGCAGTACTTC
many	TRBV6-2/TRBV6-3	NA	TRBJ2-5	CATSDFKGQETQYF	TGTGCCACCTCGGACTTTAAGGGTCAAGAGACCCAGTACTTC
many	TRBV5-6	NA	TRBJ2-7	CASSLLGYTYEQYF	TGTGCCAGCAGCCTGCTTGGCTACACCTACGAGCAGTACTTC
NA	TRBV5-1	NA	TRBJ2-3	CASSPGQQRDTQYF	TGCGCCAGCAGCCCAGGACAGCAACGAGATACGCAGTATTTT
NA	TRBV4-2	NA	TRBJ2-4	CASSQDMGHPGSSIQYF	TGTGCCAGCAGCCAAGATATGGGACATCCGGGCTCTTCCATTCAGTACTTC
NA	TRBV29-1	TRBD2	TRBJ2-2	CSVEDSGLLNTGELFF	TGCAGCGTTGAGGATTCGGGACTACTGAACACCGGGGAGCTGTTTTTT
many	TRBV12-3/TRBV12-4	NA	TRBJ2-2	CASFRSTGELFF	TGTGCCAGCTTTAGGAGCACCGGGGAGCTGTTTTTT
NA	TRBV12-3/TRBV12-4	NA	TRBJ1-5	CASSADRPGRRNQPQHF	TGTGCCAGCAGTGCAGACCGGCCGGGAAGACGCAATCAGCCCCAGCATTTT
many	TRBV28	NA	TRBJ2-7	CASLGSYEQYF	TGTGCCAGCCTCGGGAGCTACGAGCAGTACTTC
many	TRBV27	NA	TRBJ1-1	CASSLQNPYTEAFF	TGTGCCAGCAGTTTACAGAACCCGTACACTGAAGCTTTCTTT
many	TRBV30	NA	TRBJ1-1	CACNYGSLGTEAFF	TGTGCCTGTAATTATGGGAGCCTGGGCACTGAAGCTTTCTTT
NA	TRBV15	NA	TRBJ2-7	CATSVGQLYEQYF	TGTGCCACCAGTGTTGGACAGCTATACGAGCAGTACTTC
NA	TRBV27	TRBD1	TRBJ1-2	CASSSLEGWDRINYGYTF	TGTGCCAGCAGTTCTTTGGAGGGGTGGGACAGGATTAACTATGGCTACACCTTC
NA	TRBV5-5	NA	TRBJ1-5	CASSSLGERGPQHF	TGTGCCAGCAGCTCCCTCGGGGAGCGGGGGCCCCAGCATTTT
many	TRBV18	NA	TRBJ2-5	CASSPPPGQETQYF	TGTGCCAGCTCACCACCGCCCGGCCAAGAGACCCAGTACTTC
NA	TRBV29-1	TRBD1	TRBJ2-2	CSVGQGAGPGELFF	TGCAGCGTTGGACAGGGAGCTGGACCCGGGGAGCTGTTTTTT
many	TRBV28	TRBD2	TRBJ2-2	CASSSPSGRAGFGTGELFF	TGTGCCAGCAGTTCCCCTAGCGGGAGGGCCGGTTTCGGGACCGGGGAGCTGTTTTTT
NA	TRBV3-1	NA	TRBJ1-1	CASSAPGGEAFF	TGTGCCAGCAGCGCCCCTGGCGGGGAAGCTTTCTTT
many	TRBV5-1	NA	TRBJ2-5	CASSLAPIQETQYF	TGCGCCAGCAGCTTGGCTCCGATCCAAGAGACCCAGTACTTC
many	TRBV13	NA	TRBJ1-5	CASSLPAYSNQPQHF	TGTGCCAGCAGTCTGCCCGCTTATAGCAATCAGCCCCAGCATTTT
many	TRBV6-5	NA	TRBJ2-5	CASSYLGDQYF	TGTGCCAGCAGTTACTTAGGGGACCAGTACTTC
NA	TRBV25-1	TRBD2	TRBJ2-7	CASSGIGGAYEQYF	TGTGCCAGCAGTGGAATTGGGGGGGCCTACGAGCAGTACTTC
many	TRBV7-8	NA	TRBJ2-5	CASSSRESETQYF	TGTGCCAGCAGCTCTAGGGAGTCCGAGACCCAGTACTTC
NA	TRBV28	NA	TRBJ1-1	CASNPRPLNTEAFF	TGTGCCAGCAATCCGAGGCCTTTGAACACTGAAGCTTTCTTT
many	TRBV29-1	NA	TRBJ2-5	CSAGDHQETQYF	TGCAGCGCCGGAGACCACCAAGAGACCCAGTACTTC
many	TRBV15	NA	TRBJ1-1	CATSREGNTEAFF	TGTGCCACCAGCAGAGAGGGGAACACTGAAGCTTTCTTT
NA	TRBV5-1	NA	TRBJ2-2	CASSLAGPFTNTGELFF	TGCGCCAGCAGCTTGGCAGGCCCTTTTACGAACACCGGGGAGCTGTTTTTT
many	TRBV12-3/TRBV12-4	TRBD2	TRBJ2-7	CASTGTSGKYEQYF	TGTGCCAGCACCGGGACTAGCGGGAAGTACGAGCAGTACTTC
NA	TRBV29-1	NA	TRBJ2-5	CSVDGEDETQYF	TGCAGCGTTGATGGGGAGGACGAGACCCAGTACTTC
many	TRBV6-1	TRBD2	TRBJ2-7	CASSEGLAGYTYEQYF	TGTGCCAGCAGTGAAGGTCTAGCGGGGTATACCTACGAGCAGTACTTC
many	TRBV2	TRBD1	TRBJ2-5	CASRGQVYRETQYF	TGTGCCAGCAGAGGACAGGTTTACAGAGAGACCCAGTACTTC
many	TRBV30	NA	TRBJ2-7	CAWSADRINEQYF	TGTGCCTGGAGTGCCGACAGAATCAACGAGCAGTACTTC
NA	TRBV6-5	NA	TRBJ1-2	CASSYSRHSYGYTF	TGTGCCAGCAGTTACTCTAGGCATTCCTATGGCTACACCTTC
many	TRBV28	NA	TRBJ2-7	CASRVGAGHYEQYF	TGTGCCAGCAGAGTTGGAGCGGGCCACTACGAGCAGTACTTC
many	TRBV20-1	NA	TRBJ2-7	CSARAASYEQYF	TGCAGTGCTAGAGCGGCCTCCTACGAGCAGTACTTC
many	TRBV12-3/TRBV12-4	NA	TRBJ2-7	CASSFGPTYEQYF	TGTGCCAGCAGTTTCGGGCCTACCTACGAGCAGTACTTC
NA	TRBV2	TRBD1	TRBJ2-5	CASRLQGIQTQYF	TGTGCCAGCAGGCTACAGGGGATTCAGACCCAGTACTTC
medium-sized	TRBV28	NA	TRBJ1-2	CASSLGVGESYTF	TGTGCCAGCAGTTTAGGCGTAGGGGAGAGCTACACCTTC
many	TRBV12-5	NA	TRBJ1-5	CASGLGDYSNQPQHF	TGTGCTAGTGGGCTCGGGGACTATAGCAATCAGCCCCAGCATTTT
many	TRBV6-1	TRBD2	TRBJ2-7	CASRPGGSPTYEQYF	TGTGCCAGCAGGCCGGGGGGTTCCCCTACCTACGAGCAGTACTTC
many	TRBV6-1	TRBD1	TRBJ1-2	CATKQGTSNYGYTF	TGTGCCACGAAACAGGGGACTTCCAACTATGGCTACACCTTC
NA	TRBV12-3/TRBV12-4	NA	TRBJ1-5	CASSSSDRLSQPQHF	NA
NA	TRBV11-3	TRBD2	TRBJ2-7	CASSYPSGRVYEQYF	TGTGCCAGCAGCTATCCTAGCGGGAGGGTTTACGAGCAGTACTTC